The rows below give T cell receptor beta chains drawn from one sample of a study of metastatic and nonmetastatic thyroid tumors. TCRdb recomputed clones from the PCR reads via MiXCR. Altogether about 35,000 clones are present, roughly 29% being singletons, with the ten largest covering 6% to 8%. The sample taken for sequencing was blood. The receptor source for this set is a female donor with papillary thyroid cancer or a benign thyroid nodule (not recorded which). Some clones in this sample may be carry-over from other donors' samples. Each CDR3 is given with its conserved first and last residue. Each record gives: clone size, V gene, D gene, J gene, CDR3 DNA, CDR3 protein. The D gene is left open where the match is weak. Rows give clone size only sometimes, using once, few, many, or a class for an expanded clone.

few	TRBV19	-	TRBJ2-1	TGTGCCAGTAGTCAGGGGTGGGAGCAGTTCTTC	CASSQGWEQFF
many	TRBV3-1	TRBD2	TRBJ2-3	TGTGCCAGCAGCCAAGACCGGACTAGCGGGGGTGGGGATACGCAGTATTTT	CASSQDRTSGGGDTQYF
many	TRBV7-2	-	TRBJ1-2	TGTGCCAGCAGCTTAGGTGATAACCGCTACTATGGCTACACCTTC	CASSLGDNRYYGYTF
-	TRBV5-5	-	TRBJ1-1	TGTGCCATCATCCCGCAGGGGAGTGGGGAAACTGAAGCTTTCTTT	CAIIPQGSGETEAFF
many	TRBV4-1	TRBD2	TRBJ2-7	TGCGCCAGCAGCCAAGTTTCGCGGGGGGGCACGAACGAGCAGTACTTC	CASSQVSRGGTNEQYF
-	TRBV12-3/TRBV12-4	-	TRBJ2-1	TGTGCCACCACAAGGAGGGGGCATAATGAGCAGTTCTTC	CATTRRGHNEQFF
-	TRBV20-1	TRBD1	TRBJ1-1	TGCAGTGCTAGTGATTTCTCCCCCACAGGGGGCAGTGTAGCTTACTTT	CSASDFSPTGGSVAYF
many	TRBV5-4	TRBD1	TRBJ2-5	TGTGCCAGCAGCCGAGGACAGGGGGTAGAGACCCAGTACTTC	CASSRGQGVETQYF
many	TRBV3-1	TRBD1	TRBJ1-2	TGTGCCAGCAGCCAAGTCCGGACAGGGCCTTATGGCTACACCTTC	CASSQVRTGPYGYTF
many	TRBV7-6	TRBD1	TRBJ1-6	TGTGCCAGCAGCCCAGGACAGGGGGACTCACCCCTCCACTTT	CASSPGQGDSPLHF
-	TRBV10-3	-	TRBJ2-1	TGTGCCATCAGTGCTTGCGGGAACAATGAGCCGTTCTTC	CAISACGNNEPFF
many	TRBV6-1	-	TRBJ1-5	TGTGCCAGCAGTCTAGAACAGAATTCTCAGCCCCAGCATTTT	CASSLEQNSQPQHF
medium-sized	TRBV6-1	-	TRBJ1-2	TGTGCCAGCAGGCCGAGGGCAAATAACTATGGCTACACCTTC	CASRPRANNYGYTF
-	TRBV7-6	-	TRBJ2-3	TGTGCCAGCAGCTTAGAGTGGGATACGCAGTATTTT	CASSLEWDTQYF
many	TRBV12-3/TRBV12-4	-	TRBJ2-1	TGTGCCAGCAGTAGAGCGGGTTCCTACAATGAGCAGTTCTTC	CASSRAGSYNEQFF
many	TRBV7-2	TRBD2	TRBJ2-1	TGTGCCAGCAGCTTATTTGCGGGAGTTGGCAATGAGCAGTTCTTC	CASSLFAGVGNEQFF
many	TRBV5-6	-	TRBJ2-7	TGTGCCAGCAGCTTGGTGGACTCCTACGAGCAGTACTTC	CASSLVDSYEQYF
-	TRBV20-1	TRBD1	TRBJ1-6	TGCAGTGCTAGAGTATCGGGACAGGGGGCGCTTAGTAATTCACCCCTCCACTTT	CSARVSGQGALSNSPLHF
few	TRBV12-3/TRBV12-4	TRBD1	TRBJ1-2	TGTGCCAGCAGGCCGGGACAGGCCTATGGCTACACCTTC	CASRPGQAYGYTF
-	TRBV6-4	TRBD1	TRBJ2-6	TGTGCCAGCGGGACAGGGGTCGCTGGTGCCAACGTCCTGACTTTC	CASGTGVAGANVLTF
-	TRBV3-1	-	TRBJ2-7	TGTGCCAGCAGCCACTACTCCTACGAGCAGTACTTC	CASSHYSYEQYF
-	TRBV20-1	-	TRBJ2-3	TGCAGTGACAACACCAAGGGGGCAGATACGCAGTATTTT	CSDNTKGADTQYF
-	TRBV5-1	TRBD1	TRBJ2-7	TGCGCCAGCAGCCTATTGGGACAGGGAGACTACGAGCAGTACTTC	CASSLLGQGDYEQYF
-	TRBV2	-	TRBJ1-2	TGTGCCAGTAGTGTGGGGGCTCATGGCTACACCTTC	CASSVGAHGYTF
-	TRBV7-2	-	TRBJ1-3	TGTGCCAGCAGCTTAGCGGGGAATTCTGGAAACACCATATATTTT	CASSLAGNSGNTIYF
-	TRBV6-1	-	TRBJ2-7	TGTGCCAGCGGGCGGGACAGTAACTCCTACGAGCAGTACTTC	CASGRDSNSYEQYF
-	TRBV30	-	TRBJ2-6	TGTGCCTGGAGTCTAAACGAGGGCTCTGGGGCCAACGTCCTGACTTTC	CAWSLNEGSGANVLTF
-	TRBV3-1	-	TRBJ2-7	TGTGCCAGCAGCCAAAGTAGGGTCACCGAGCAGTACTTC	CASSQSRVTEQYF
-	TRBV20-1	TRBD1	TRBJ2-7	TGCAGTGCTGGGTGGGACAGGGGCTACGAGCAGTACTTC	CSAGWDRGYEQYF
once	TRBV7-3	TRBD2	TRBJ2-3	TGTGCCAGCAGCAAAACTGGGACTAGCTTCCTAGATACGCAGTATTTT	CASSKTGTSFLDTQYF
-	TRBV5-1	TRBD1	TRBJ2-1	TGCGCCAGCAGCTTGGGACAGGGGAAGAATGAGCAGTTCTTC	CASSLGQGKNEQFF
many	TRBV7-2	-	TRBJ2-1	TGTGCCAGCGTTCCCCCTTCCGGACCACCTTCGGGGAATGAGCAGTTCTTC	CASVPPSGPPSGNEQFF
many	TRBV6-1	TRBD1	TRBJ2-2	TGTGCCAGCAGTACGACAGGGATGGACACCGGGGAGCTGTTTTTT	CASSTTGMDTGELFF
medium-sized	TRBV6-1	TRBD1	TRBJ1-1	TGTGCCAGCAGTGTGGAGGGGGCGAACACTGAAGCTTTCTTT	CASSVEGANTEAFF
once	TRBV5-8	-	TRBJ1-2	TGTGCCAGCAGCCCGGACAGATATAACTATGGCTACACCTTC	CASSPDRYNYGYTF
many	TRBV12-3/TRBV12-4	-	TRBJ2-7	TGTGCCAGCAGTTTCCAAATGCTAACGGGGACCGAGCAGTACTTC	CASSFQMLTGTEQYF
-	TRBV6-1	TRBD1	TRBJ2-2	TGTGCCAGCAGGTCTTCACTCAGGGGGACCGGGGAGCTGTTTTTT	CASRSSLRGTGELFF
many	TRBV5-6	-	TRBJ2-4	TGTGCCAGCAGCTTGAGAGGGGCCGGGTCCCTTGCCAAAAACATTCAGTACTTC	CASSLRGAGSLAKNIQYF
medium-sized	TRBV11-2	-	TRBJ2-7	TGTGCCAGCGGCCATCAAGACGAGCAGTACTTC	CASGHQDEQYF
-	TRBV6-4	-	TRBJ2-5	TGTGCCAGCAGTGCGTTTTCCTCCGGGGGCCAGGAGACCCAGTACTTC	CASSAFSSGGQETQYF
-	TRBV24-1	-	TRBJ1-5	TGTGCCAACAGTGATCAATGGGGGCAGCCCCAGCATTTT	CANSDQWGQPQHF